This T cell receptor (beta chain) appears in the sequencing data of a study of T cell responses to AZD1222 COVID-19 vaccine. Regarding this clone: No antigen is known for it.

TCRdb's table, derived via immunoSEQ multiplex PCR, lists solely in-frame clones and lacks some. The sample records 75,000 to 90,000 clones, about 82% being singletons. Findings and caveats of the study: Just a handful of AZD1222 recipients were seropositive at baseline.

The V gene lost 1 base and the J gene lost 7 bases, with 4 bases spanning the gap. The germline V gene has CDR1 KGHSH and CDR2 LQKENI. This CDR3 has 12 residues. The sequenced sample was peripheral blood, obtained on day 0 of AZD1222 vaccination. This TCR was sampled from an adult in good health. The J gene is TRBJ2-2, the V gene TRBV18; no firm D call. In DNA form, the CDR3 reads TGTGCCAGCTCACCACAGGGCGGGGAGCTGTTTTTT. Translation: CASSPQGGELFF.